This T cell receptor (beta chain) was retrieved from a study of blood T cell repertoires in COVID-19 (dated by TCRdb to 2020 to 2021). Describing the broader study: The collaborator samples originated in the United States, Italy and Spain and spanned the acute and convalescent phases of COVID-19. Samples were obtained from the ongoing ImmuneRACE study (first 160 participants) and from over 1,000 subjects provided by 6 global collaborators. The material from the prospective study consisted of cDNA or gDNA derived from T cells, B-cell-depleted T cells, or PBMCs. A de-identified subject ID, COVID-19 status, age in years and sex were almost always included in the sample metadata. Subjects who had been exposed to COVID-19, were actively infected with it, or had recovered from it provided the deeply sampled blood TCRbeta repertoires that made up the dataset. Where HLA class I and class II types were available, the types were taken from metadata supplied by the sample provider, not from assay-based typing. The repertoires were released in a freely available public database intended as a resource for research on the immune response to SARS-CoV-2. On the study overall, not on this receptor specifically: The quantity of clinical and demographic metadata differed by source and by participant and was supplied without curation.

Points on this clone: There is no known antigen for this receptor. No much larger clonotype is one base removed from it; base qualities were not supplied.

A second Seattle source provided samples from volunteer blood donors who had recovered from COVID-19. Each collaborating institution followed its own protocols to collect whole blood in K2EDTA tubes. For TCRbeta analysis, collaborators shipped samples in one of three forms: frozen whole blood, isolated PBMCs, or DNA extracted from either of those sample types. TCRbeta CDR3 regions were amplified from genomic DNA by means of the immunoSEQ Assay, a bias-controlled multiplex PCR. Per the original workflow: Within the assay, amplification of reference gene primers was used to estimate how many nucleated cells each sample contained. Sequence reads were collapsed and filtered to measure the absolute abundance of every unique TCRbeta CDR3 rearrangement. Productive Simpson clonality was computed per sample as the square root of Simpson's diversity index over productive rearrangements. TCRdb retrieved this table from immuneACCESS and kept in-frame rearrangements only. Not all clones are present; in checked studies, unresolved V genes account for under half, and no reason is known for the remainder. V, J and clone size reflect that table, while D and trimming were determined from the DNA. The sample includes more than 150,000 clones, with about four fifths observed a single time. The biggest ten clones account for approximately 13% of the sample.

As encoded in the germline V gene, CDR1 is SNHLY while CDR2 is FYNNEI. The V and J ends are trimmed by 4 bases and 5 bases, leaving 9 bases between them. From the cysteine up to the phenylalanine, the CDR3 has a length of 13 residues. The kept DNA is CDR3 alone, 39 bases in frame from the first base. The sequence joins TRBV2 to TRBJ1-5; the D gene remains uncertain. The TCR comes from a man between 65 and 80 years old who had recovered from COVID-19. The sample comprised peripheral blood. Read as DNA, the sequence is TGTGCCAGCAGTGCCGCGGAATATCAGCCCCAGCATTTT. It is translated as CASSAAEYQPQHF.